This T cell receptor beta chain was captured in a study of monozygotic twins with inflammatory bowel disease. The input for each TCR library was about 3.5 ug of total RNA. From the 5' RACE reads, TCRdb lists one entry per CDR3 protein and no DNA. The sample has 140,000 to 150,000 distinct CDR3 sequences, and its top ten clones hold 0.95% to 1.5%. Unfractionated whole blood yielded total RNA, and T cells were not sorted. This CDR3 contains 15 residues. Germline CDR1 and CDR2: PRHDT and FYEKMQ (reference sequence). The sequence derives from a human donor with ulcerative colitis or Crohn's disease, or a healthy co-twin of an affected twin (not recorded which). Sequenced sample: blood. This chain joins TRBV13 and TRBJ2-1; there is no DNA to check the TCRdb D call of TRBD2. This CDR3 reads CASRMAGSPYNEQFF.